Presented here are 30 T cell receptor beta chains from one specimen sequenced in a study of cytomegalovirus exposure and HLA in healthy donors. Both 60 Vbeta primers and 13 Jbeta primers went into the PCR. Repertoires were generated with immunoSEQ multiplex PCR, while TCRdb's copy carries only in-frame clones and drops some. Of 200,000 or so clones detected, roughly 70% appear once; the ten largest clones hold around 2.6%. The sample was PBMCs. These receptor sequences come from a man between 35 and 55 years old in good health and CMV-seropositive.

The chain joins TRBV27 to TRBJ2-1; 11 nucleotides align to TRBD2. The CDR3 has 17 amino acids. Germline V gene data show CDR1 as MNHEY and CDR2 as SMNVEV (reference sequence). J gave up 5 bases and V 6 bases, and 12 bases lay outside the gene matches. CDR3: CASRVRGLAAGNNEQFF. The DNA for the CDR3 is TGTGCCAGCAGGGTCCGGGGACTAGCGGCTGGTAACAATGAGCAGTTCTTC.

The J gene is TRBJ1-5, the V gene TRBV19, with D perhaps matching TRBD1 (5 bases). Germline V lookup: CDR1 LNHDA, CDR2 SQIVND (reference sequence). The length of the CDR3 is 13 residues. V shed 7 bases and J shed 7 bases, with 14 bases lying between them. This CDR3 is CASKFRGSQPQHF. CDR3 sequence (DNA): TGTGCCAGTAAGTTTCGGGGGAGCCAGCCCCAGCATTTT.

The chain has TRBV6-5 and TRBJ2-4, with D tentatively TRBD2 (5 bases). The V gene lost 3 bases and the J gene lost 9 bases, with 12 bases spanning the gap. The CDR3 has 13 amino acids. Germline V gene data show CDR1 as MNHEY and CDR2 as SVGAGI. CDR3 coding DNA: TGTGCCAGCAGTTATCCGGGTAGCGCCATTCAGTACTTC. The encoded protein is CASSYPGSAIQYF.

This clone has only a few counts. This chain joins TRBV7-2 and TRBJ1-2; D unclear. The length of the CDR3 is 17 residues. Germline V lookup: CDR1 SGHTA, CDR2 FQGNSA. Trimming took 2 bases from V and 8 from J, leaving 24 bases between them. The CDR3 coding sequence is TGTGCCAGCAGCTTAATATCGACGGCCCCAGGTCCTTCGGGCTACACCTTC. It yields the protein CASSLISTAPGPSGYTF.

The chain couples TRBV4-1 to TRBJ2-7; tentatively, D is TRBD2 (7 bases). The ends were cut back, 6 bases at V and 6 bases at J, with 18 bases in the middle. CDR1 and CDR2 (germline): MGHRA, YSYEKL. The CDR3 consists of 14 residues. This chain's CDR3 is CASSPWGGESEQYF. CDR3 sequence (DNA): TGCGCCAGCAGTCCCTGGGGGGGCGAAAGCGAGCAGTACTTC.

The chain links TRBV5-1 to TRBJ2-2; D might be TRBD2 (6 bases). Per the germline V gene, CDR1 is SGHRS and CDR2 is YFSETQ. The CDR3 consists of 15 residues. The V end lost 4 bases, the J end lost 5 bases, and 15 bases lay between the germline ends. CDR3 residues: CASSPVAGGTGELFF. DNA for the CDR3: TGCGCCAGCAGCCCTGTAGCAGGAGGGACCGGGGAGCTGTTTTTT.

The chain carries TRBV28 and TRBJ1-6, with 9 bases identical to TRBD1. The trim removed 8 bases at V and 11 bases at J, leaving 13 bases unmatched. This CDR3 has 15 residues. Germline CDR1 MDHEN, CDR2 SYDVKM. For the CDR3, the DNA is TGTGCCAGCTACTCCCCGGGACAGGGAATAGCACCCCTCCACTTT. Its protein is CASYSPGQGIAPLHF.

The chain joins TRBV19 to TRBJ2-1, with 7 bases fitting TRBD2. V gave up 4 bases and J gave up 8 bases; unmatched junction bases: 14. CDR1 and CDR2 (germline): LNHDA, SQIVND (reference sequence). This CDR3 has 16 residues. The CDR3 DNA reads TGTGCCAGTAGTACTCCCTTTTACCGGGAGGCTTATGAGCAGTTCTTC. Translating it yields CASSTPFYREAYEQFF.

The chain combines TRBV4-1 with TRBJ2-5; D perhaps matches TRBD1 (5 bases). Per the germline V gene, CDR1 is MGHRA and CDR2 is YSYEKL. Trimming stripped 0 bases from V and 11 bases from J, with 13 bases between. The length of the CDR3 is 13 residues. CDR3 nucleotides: TGCGCCAGCAGCCAAGATCCAGGGCTGGAGCAGTACTTC. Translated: CASSQDPGLEQYF.

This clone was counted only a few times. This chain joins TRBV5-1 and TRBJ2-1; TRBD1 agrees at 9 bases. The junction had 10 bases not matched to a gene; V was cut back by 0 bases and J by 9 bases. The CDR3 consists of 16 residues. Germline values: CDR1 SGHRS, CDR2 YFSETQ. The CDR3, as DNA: TGCGCCAGCAGCTTGGAAGTGTTGGGGACAGGGATTGAGCAGTTCTTC. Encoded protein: CASSLEVLGTGIEQFF.

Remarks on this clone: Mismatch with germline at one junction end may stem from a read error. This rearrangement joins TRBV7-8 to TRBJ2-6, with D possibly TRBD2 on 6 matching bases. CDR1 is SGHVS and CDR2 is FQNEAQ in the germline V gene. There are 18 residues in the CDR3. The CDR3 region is CTSSLYLRRGSGANVLTF. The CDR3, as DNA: TGTACCAGCAGCTTATATTTGAGGAGGGGCTCTGGGGCCAACGTCCTGACTTTC.

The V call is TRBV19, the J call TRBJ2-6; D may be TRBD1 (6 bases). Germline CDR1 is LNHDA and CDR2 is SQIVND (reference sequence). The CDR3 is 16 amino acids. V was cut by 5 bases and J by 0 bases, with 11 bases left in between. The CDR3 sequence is CASSPRTASGANVLTF. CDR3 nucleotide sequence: TGTGCCAGTAGTCCCCGGACAGCCTCTGGGGCCAACGTCCTGACTTTC.

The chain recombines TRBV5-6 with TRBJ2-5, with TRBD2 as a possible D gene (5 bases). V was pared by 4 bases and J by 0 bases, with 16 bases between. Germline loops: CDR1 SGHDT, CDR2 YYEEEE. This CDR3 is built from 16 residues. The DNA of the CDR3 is TGTGCCAGCAGCATCAAGGAGGTCTCATACCAAGAGACCCAGTACTTC. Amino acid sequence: CASSIKEVSYQETQYF.

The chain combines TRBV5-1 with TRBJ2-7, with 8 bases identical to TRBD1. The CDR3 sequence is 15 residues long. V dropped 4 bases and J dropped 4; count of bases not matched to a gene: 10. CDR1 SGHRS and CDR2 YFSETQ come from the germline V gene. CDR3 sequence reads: CASSRTGRTLYEQYF. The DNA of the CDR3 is TGCGCCAGCAGCCGGACAGGGCGGACACTATACGAGCAGTACTTC.

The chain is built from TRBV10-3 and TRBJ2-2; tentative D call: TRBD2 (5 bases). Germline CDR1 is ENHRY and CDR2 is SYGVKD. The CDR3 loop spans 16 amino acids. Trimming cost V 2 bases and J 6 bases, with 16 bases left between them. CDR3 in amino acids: CAISEEGARHAGELFF. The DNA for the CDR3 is TGTGCCATCAGTGAGGAGGGCGCGCGCCATGCCGGGGAGCTGTTTTTT.

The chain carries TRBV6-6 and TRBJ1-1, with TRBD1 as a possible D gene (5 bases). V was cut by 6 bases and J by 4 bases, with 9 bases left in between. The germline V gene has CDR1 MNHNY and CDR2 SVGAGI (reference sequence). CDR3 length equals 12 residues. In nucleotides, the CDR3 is TGTGCCAGCAGGGTAGGGGTCACTGAAGCTTTCTTT. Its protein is CASRVGVTEAFF.

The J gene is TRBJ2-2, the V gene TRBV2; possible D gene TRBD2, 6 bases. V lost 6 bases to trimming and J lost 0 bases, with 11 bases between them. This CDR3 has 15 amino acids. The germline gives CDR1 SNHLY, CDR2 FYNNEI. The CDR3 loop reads CASRRAGPNTGELFF. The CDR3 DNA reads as TGTGCCAGCAGAAGGGCGGGACCGAACACCGGGGAGCTGTTTTTT.

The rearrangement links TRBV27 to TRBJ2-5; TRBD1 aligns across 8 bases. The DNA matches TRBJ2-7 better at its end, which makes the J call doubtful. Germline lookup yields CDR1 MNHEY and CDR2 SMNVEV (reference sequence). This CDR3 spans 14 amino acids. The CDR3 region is CASSPGQVAYEQYF. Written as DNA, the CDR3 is TGTGCCAGCAGTCCGGGACAGGTAGCCTACGAGCAGTACTTC.

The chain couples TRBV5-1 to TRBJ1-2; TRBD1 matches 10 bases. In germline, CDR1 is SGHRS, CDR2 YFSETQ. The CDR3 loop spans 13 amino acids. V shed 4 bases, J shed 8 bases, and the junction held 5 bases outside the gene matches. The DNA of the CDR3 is TGCGCCAGCAGCCGACAGGGGGCTGAAGGCTACACCTTC. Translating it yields CASSRQGAEGYTF.

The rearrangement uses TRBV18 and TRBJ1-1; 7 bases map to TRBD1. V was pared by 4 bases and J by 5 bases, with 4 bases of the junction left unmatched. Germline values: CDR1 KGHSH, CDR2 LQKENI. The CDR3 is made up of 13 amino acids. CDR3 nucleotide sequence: TGTGCCAGCTCACTACAGGGGAAAACTGAAGCTTTCTTT. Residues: CASSLQGKTEAFF.

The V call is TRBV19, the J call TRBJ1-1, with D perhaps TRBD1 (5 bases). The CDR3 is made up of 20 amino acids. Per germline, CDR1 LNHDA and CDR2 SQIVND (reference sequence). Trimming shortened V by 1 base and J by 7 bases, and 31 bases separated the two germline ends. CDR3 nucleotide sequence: TGTGCCAGTAGTATAGGTCCATTGTATCAGGGCAGAGGCATTTGGGGTGAAGCTTTCTTT. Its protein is CASSIGPLYQGRGIWGEAFF. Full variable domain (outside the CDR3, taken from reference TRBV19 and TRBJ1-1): DGGITQSPKYLFRKEGQNVTLSCEQNLNHDAMYWYRQDPGQGLRLIYYSQIVNDFQKGDIAEGYSVSREKKESFPLTVTSAQKNPTAFYLCASSIGPLYQGRGIWGEAFFGQGTRLTVV.

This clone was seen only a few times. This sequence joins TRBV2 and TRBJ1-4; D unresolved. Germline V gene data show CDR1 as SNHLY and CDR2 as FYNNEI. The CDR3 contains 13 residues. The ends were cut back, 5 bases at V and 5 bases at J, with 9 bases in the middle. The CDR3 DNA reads TGTGCCAGCAGTTCCGGGAGGAATGAAAAACTGTTTTTT. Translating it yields CASSSGRNEKLFF.

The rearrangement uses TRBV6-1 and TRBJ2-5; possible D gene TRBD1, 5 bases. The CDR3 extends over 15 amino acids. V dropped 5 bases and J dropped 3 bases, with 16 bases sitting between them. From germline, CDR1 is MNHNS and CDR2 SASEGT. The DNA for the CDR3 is TGTGCCAGCAGTACCATAGGGCAGGGAAAAGAGACCCAGTACTTC. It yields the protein CASSTIGQGKETQYF.

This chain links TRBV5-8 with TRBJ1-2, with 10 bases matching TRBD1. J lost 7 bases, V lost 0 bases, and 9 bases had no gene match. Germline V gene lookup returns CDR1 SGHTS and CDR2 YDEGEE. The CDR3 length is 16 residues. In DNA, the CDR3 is TGTGCCAGCAGCTTGGATAGTGACAGGGGGCGGATTGGCTACACCTTC. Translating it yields CASSLDSDRGRIGYTF.

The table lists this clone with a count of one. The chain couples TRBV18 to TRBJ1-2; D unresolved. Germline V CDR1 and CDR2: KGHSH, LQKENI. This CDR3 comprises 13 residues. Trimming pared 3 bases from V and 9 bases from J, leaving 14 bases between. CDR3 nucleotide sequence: TGTGCCAGCTCACCTGCACGGAGGGAGAGCTACACCTTC. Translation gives CASSPARRESYTF.

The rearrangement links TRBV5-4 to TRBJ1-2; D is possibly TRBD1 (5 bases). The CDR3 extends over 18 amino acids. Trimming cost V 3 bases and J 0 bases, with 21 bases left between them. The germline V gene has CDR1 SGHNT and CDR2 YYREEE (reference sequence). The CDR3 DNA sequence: TGTGCCAGCAGCTCGCCCAGGATGGACACCAACTCTAACTATGGCTACACCTTC. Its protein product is CASSSPRMDTNSNYGYTF.

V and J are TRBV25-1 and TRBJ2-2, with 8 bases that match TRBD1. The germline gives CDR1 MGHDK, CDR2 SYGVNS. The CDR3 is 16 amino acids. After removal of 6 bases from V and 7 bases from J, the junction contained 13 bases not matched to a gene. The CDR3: CASRKSGQGIGGELFF. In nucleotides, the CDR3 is TGTGCCAGCAGAAAATCCGGACAGGGAATAGGCGGGGAGCTGTTTTTT.

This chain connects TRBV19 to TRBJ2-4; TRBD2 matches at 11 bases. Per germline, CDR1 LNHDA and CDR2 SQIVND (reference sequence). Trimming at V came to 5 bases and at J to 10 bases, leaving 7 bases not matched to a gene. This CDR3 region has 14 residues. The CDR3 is CASSPRLAGGIQYF. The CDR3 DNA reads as TGTGCCAGTAGTCCCCGGTTAGCGGGGGGGATTCAGTACTTC.

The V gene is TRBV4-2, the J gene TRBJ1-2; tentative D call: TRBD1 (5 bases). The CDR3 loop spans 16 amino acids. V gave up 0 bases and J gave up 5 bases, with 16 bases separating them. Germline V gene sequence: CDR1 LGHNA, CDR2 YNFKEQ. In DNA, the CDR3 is TGTGCCAGCAGCCAAGAGAACGAATGGGGCGGATATGGCTACACCTTC. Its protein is CASSQENEWGGYGYTF.

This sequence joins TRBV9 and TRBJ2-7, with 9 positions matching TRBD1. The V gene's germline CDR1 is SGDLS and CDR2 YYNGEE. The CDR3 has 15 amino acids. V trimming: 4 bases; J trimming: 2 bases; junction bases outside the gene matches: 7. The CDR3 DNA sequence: TGTGCCAGCAGCTCCGCGACAGGGGGGACCTACGAGCAGTACTTC. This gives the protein CASSSATGGTYEQYF.